The 28 T cell receptor beta chains presented below share a single source sample, sequenced in a study of cytomegalovirus exposure and HLA in healthy donors. This PCR relied on a set of 60 Vbeta primers and 13 Jbeta primers. Clones were sequenced by immunoSEQ multiplex PCR, and TCRdb holds only the in-frame ones, with some missing. Here the sample spans about 160,000 clones, 80% to 90% being singletons. The sequencing input was PBMCs. Receptors originate from a man aged 18 to 30 in good health and CMV-seropositive.

V usage is TRBV30 and J usage is TRBJ1-1, with D perhaps matching TRBD1 (5 bases). Germline CDR1 and CDR2: GTSNPN and SVGIG (reference sequence). This CDR3 contains 13 residues. Trimming removed 0 bases from V and 1 base from J, with 6 bases in between. The CDR3 coding sequence is TGTGCCTGGAGTGTAGGGGCGAACACTGAAGCTTTCTTT. Amino acids: CAWSVGANTEAFF.

The chain carries TRBV9 and TRBJ1-4, with D possibly matching TRBD1 (5 bases). The CDR3 totals 15 residues. The V end lost 2 bases, the J end lost 0 bases, and 8 bases lay between the germline ends. Germline V gives CDR1 SGDLS, CDR2 YYNGEE. Here the CDR3 reads CASSVTASTNEKLFF. The CDR3 coding sequence is TGTGCCAGCAGCGTGACAGCGTCAACTAATGAAAAACTGTTTTTT.

The genes are TRBV5-1 and TRBJ2-1; 16 nucleotides match TRBD2. This CDR3 has 16 amino acids. V was pared by 4 bases and J by 9 bases, with 7 bases of the junction left unmatched. CDR1 SGHRS and CDR2 YFSETQ come from the germline V gene. CDR3 loop: CASSLGLAGGPSEQFF. The CDR3 DNA sequence: TGCGCCAGCAGCCTGGGACTAGCGGGGGGGCCCAGTGAGCAGTTCTTC. Full variable domain (missing parts from reference TRBV5-1 and TRBJ2-1): KAGVTQTPRYLIKTRGQQVTLSCSPISGHRSVSWYQQTPGQGLQFLFEYFSETQRNKGNFPGRFSGRQFSNSRSEMNVSTLELGDSALYLCASSLGLAGGPSEQFFGPGTRLTVL.

V and J are TRBV19 and TRBJ1-2; 10 bases line up with TRBD1. Germline CDR1 is LNHDA and CDR2 is SQIVND (reference sequence). Trimming cost V 5 bases and J 6 bases; bases outside gene matches: 9. The CDR3 has 15 amino acids. CDR3 sequence: CASSLKPGTGDGYTF. The CDR3, as DNA: TGTGCCAGTAGTCTCAAACCCGGGACAGGGGATGGCTACACCTTC.

The V gene is TRBV5-6, the J gene TRBJ2-3, with a weak D call TRBD1 (6 bases). Trimming pared 4 bases from V and 1 base from J, leaving 16 bases between. This CDR3 comprises 16 residues. Germline lookup yields CDR1 SGHDT and CDR2 YYEEEE. The CDR3 loop is CASSRGRQARTDTQYF. The CDR3, as DNA: TGTGCCAGCAGCCGAGGACGACAGGCCCGCACAGATACGCAGTATTTT.

This rearrangement joins TRBV19 to TRBJ2-1; 10 bases match TRBD2. V trimming: 11 bases; J trimming: 5 bases; junction bases outside the gene matches: 12. This CDR3 has 15 residues. Germline V gene lookup returns CDR1 LNHDA and CDR2 SQIVND (reference sequence). CDR3 nucleotide sequence: TGTGCCTCCTCAACGGGACTAGCGAGAAACAATGAGCAGTTCTTC. Its translation: CASSTGLARNNEQFF. Filled out from reference TRBV19 and TRBJ2-1, the complete variable domain reads DGGITQSPKYLFRKEGQNVTLSCEQNLNHDAMYWYRQDPGQGLRLIYYSQIVNDFQKGDIAEGYSVSREKKESFPLTVTSAQKNPTAFYLCASSTGLARNNEQFFGPGTRLTVL.

This clone has only a few counts. J is TRBJ2-1 and V is TRBV9; D unclear. Deletions cut 4 bases from V and 13 bases from J, with 21 bases between. The CDR3 has 14 amino acids. Germline V gives CDR1 SGDLS, CDR2 YYNGEE. The CDR3 spells CASSPILGPTIQFF. The DNA of the CDR3 is TGTGCCAGCAGCCCGATCCTGGGCCCTACCATACAGTTCTTC. Drawing the rest from reference TRBV9 and TRBJ2-1, the complete variable domain is DSGVTQTPKHLITATGQRVTLRCSPRSGDLSVYWYQQSLDQGLQFLIQYYNGEERAKGNILERFSAQQFPDLHSELNLSSLELGDSALYFCASSPILGPTIQFFGPGTRLTVL.

Only one count was recorded for this clone. The V gene is TRBV18, the J gene TRBJ1-4; D gene unclear. Germline CDR1 KGHSH, CDR2 LQKENI. The CDR3 consists of 15 residues. V lost 3 bases to trimming and J lost 7 bases, with 15 bases between them. CDR3 in DNA: TGTGCCAGCTCACCCCCGGGAATGGAGGGTGAAAAACTGTTTTTT. It is translated as CASSPPGMEGEKLFF.

The CDR3 nucleotides are TGTGCCAGCATGAGTTCATCCCAAAACACTGAAGCTTTCTTT. Translation gives CASMSSSQNTEAFF. The genes are TRBV6-6 and TRBJ1-1; D remains unclear. The CDR3 is made up of 14 amino acids. Germline assignment: CDR1 MNHNY and CDR2 SVGAGI (reference sequence). V lost 7 bases and J 2 bases, leaving 14 bases between the germline ends.

The chain recombines TRBV18 with TRBJ2-7; no clear D gene. From germline, CDR1 is KGHSH and CDR2 LQKENI. This CDR3 has 14 residues. V lost 2 bases to trimming and J lost 5 bases, with 13 bases between them. In nucleotides, the CDR3 is TGTGCCAGCTCACCATTTGCCGGGTTCCACGAGCAGTACTTC. This encodes CASSPFAGFHEQYF.

The V and J genes are TRBV15 and TRBJ2-1; D might be TRBD1 (6 bases). V gave up 0 bases and J gave up 10 bases, with 19 bases separating them. CDR3 length: 16 amino acids. Germline values: CDR1 LNHNV, CDR2 YYDKDF (reference sequence). The CDR3 is CATSREWSGAGEEQFF. The DNA for the CDR3 is TGTGCCACCAGCAGAGAATGGTCAGGGGCTGGAGAAGAGCAGTTCTTC.

CDR3 DNA: TGTGCCAGCAGCTTAGGGCTAGCGGGGGGACACAATGAGCAGTTCTTC. It is translated as CASSLGLAGGHNEQFF. V usage is TRBV11-2 and J usage is TRBJ2-1; 11 nucleotides align to TRBD2. Trimming at V came to 1 base and at J to 5 bases, leaving 4 bases not matched to a gene. Germline-derived CDR1 and CDR2 are SGHAT and FQNNGV. The CDR3 runs to 16 residues.

The rearrangement links TRBV6-1 to TRBJ2-2, with D possibly TRBD2 on 6 matching bases. Between the trimmed V and J ends, which lost 6 bases and 1 base, there was a span of 12 bases. The germline V gene has CDR1 MNHNS and CDR2 SASEGT. The CDR3 contains 15 residues. The CDR3 loop reads CASSRGLLNTGELFF. The CDR3 DNA sequence: TGTGCCAGCAGCCGGGGACTTCTGAACACCGGGGAGCTGTTTTTT.

This rearrangement joins TRBV15 to TRBJ2-5, with 8 bases aligning to TRBD2. The V and J ends lost 0 bases and 2 bases, in that order; junction bases with no gene match: 11. CDR3 size: 18 residues. Germline lookup yields CDR1 LNHNV and CDR2 YYDKDF (reference sequence). CDR3: CATSRDPSASGGQETQYF. CDR3 bases: TGTGCCACCAGCAGAGACCCCTCCGCCAGCGGGGGACAAGAGACCCAGTACTTC.

V is TRBV27 and J is TRBJ2-5; TRBD1 is a possible D gene (5 bases). TRBJ2-7 explains the end of the DNA better; the J call may be wrong. The CDR3 has 13 residues. Germline V gene sequence: CDR1 MNHEY, CDR2 SMNVEV (reference sequence). CDR3 amino acids: CASSQDKRYEQYF. CDR3 coding DNA: TGTGCCAGCAGCCAGGACAAAAGATACGAGCAGTACTTC.

This chain uses TRBV27 with TRBJ2-4; 8 nucleotides line up with TRBD1. The junction had 9 bases not matched to a gene; V was cut back by 0 bases and J by 11 bases. The germline V gene encodes CDR1 MNHEY and CDR2 SMNVEV (reference sequence). The CDR3 contains 15 residues. CDR3 loop: CASSLSRGPGHVQYF. The DNA for the CDR3 is TGTGCCAGCAGTTTATCCAGGGGGCCCGGACATGTTCAGTACTTC.

CDR3 in amino acids: CASSPRGDRIDTQYF. The DNA for the CDR3 is TGTGCCAGCAGCCCCAGGGGGGACAGAATAGATACGCAGTATTTT. V usage is TRBV7-9 and J usage is TRBJ2-3; possibly TRBD1 for D (7 bases). V dropped 5 bases and J dropped 5 bases, with 17 bases sitting between them. Germline V gives CDR1 SEHNR, CDR2 FQNEAQ (reference sequence). This CDR3 comprises 15 residues.

This clone has just one count. The chain employs TRBV7-9 and TRBJ2-5; TRBD2 might be the D (5 bases). The V end lost 5 bases, the J end lost 9 bases, and 10 bases lay between the germline ends. Germline V lookup: CDR1 SEHNR, CDR2 FQNEAQ (reference sequence). This CDR3 has 11 amino acids. As DNA, the CDR3 is TGTGCCAGCAGCCCCTTGGAGGCCCAGTACTTC. Translated: CASSPLEAQYF. The whole variable domain, remainder taken from reference TRBV7-9 and TRBJ2-5, is DTGVSQNPRHKITKRGQNVTFRCDPISEHNRLYWYRQTLGQGPEFLTYFQNEAQLEKSRLLSDRFSAERPKGSFSTLEIQRTEQGDSAMYLCASSPLEAQYFGPGTRLLVL.

The DNA for the CDR3 is TGCGCCAGCAGCCCCGGACTAGCGGGGGACTTCGGGGAGCTGTTTTTT. The encoded protein is CASSPGLAGDFGELFF. The chain employs TRBV5-1 and TRBJ2-2, with TRBD2 matching over 13 bases. The CDR3 consists of 16 residues. V lost 4 bases and J lost 7; bases outside the gene matches: 7. The germline gives CDR1 SGHRS, CDR2 YFSETQ.

V and J are TRBV15 and TRBJ1-2; D uncertain. Trimming removed 4 bases from V and 0 bases from J, with 12 bases in between. CDR1 and CDR2 from the germline V gene are LNHNV and YYDKDF (reference sequence). The CDR3 is 15 residues long. CDR3 loop: CATSKQPEPNYGYTF. The DNA of the CDR3 is TGTGCCACCAGCAAACAACCGGAGCCTAACTATGGCTACACCTTC. Based on the CDR3 plus reference TRBV15 and TRBJ1-2, the full variable domain is DAMVIQNPRYQVTQFGKPVTLSCSQTLNHNVMYWYQQKSSQAPKLLFHYYDKDFNNEADTPDNFQSRRPNTSFCFLDIRSPGLGDTAMYLCATSKQPEPNYGYTFGSGTRLTVV.

J is TRBJ1-4 and V is TRBV9; D may be TRBD1 (5 bases). V lost 4 bases to trimming and J lost 7 bases, with 14 bases between them. The germline CDR1 and CDR2 sequences are SGDLS and YYNGEE. CDR3 length: 14 amino acids. CDR3 region: CASSLGRGGEKLFF. CDR3 DNA: TGTGCCAGCAGCCTCGGGAGGGGAGGTGAAAAACTGTTTTTT. The variable domain in full, completed from reference TRBV9 and TRBJ1-4, reads DSGVTQTPKHLITATGQRVTLRCSPRSGDLSVYWYQQSLDQGLQFLIQYYNGEERAKGNILERFSAQQFPDLHSELNLSSLELGDSALYFCASSLGRGGEKLFFGSGTQLSVL.

The V call is TRBV6-5, the J call TRBJ1-2; D unresolved. CDR1 and CDR2 from the germline V gene are MNHEY and SVGAGI. This CDR3 is 14 amino acids long. Trimming shortened V by 10 bases and J by 0 bases, and 15 bases separated the two germline ends. As DNA, the CDR3 is TGTGCCACCGCCAGAGGGCCTACTAACTATGGCTACACCTTC. Amino acids: CATARGPTNYGYTF.

The chain is built from TRBV19 and TRBJ1-1, with TRBD1 identical over 10 bases. Germline CDR1 LNHDA, CDR2 SQIVND (reference sequence). This CDR3 is 16 amino acids long. V was clipped by 8 bases and J by 3 bases; unmatched bases: 12. Here the CDR3 reads CASRSRDRGLDTEAFF. CDR3 DNA: TGTGCCAGTCGATCCCGGGACAGGGGCCTGGACACTGAAGCTTTCTTT.

The rearrangement uses TRBV6-1 and TRBJ2-7, with D unresolved. The CDR3 has 15 amino acids. V shed 4 bases and J shed 0 bases, with 13 bases lying between them. The germline V gene has CDR1 MNHNS and CDR2 SASEGT. The CDR3 DNA reads as TGTGCCAGCAGTGTTTCCACAAAAAGCTCCTACGAGCAGTACTTC. Encoded protein: CASSVSTKSSYEQYF.

The chain uses TRBV7-2 and TRBJ2-1; 10 bases align to TRBD2. With 7 bases clipped from V and 9 bases from J, the junction kept 15 bases outside the gene matches. The V gene's germline CDR1 is SGHTA and CDR2 FQGNSA. CDR3 length: 16 amino acids. Here the CDR3 DNA reads TGTGCCAGCACCGAGGGGCCTAGCGGGGGTGGTAGTGAGCAGTTCTTC. It yields the protein CASTEGPSGGGSEQFF.

The rearrangement joins TRBV7-9 to TRBJ2-3; maybe TRBD2 (6 bases). Germline V gene lookup returns CDR1 SEHNR and CDR2 FQNEAQ (reference sequence). The CDR3 is made up of 14 amino acids. The V gene lost 5 bases and the J gene lost 2 bases, with 11 bases spanning the gap. The CDR3 DNA reads TGTGCCAGCAGCCCACGGACTAACACAGATACGCAGTATTTT. Its protein product is CASSPRTNTDTQYF.

V is TRBV7-2 and J is TRBJ2-1; 9 nucleotides match TRBD2. The CDR3 covers 16 residues. CDR1 and CDR2 from the germline V gene are SGHTA and FQGNSA. V was pared by 5 bases and J by 8 bases, with 13 bases of the junction left unmatched. The CDR3 region is CASSPLAGLQTDEQFF. CDR3 bases: TGTGCCAGCAGCCCGCTAGCGGGGTTGCAGACCGATGAGCAGTTCTTC. Complete variable domain (other parts from reference TRBV7-2 and TRBJ2-1): GAGVSQSPSNKVTEKGKDVELRCDPISGHTALYWYRQSLGQGLEFLIYFQGNSAPDKSGLPSDRFSAERTGGSVSTLTIQRTQQEDSAVYLCASSPLAGLQTDEQFFGPGTRLTVL.

The CDR3 region is CASREISNQPQHF. The CDR3 DNA reads as TGTGCCAGCAGGGAGATCAGCAATCAGCCCCAGCATTTT. The V and J genes are TRBV6-1 and TRBJ1-5; no clear D gene. CDR3 size: 13 residues. V was pared by 6 bases and J by 1 base, with 7 bases between. In germline, CDR1 is MNHNS, CDR2 SASEGT.